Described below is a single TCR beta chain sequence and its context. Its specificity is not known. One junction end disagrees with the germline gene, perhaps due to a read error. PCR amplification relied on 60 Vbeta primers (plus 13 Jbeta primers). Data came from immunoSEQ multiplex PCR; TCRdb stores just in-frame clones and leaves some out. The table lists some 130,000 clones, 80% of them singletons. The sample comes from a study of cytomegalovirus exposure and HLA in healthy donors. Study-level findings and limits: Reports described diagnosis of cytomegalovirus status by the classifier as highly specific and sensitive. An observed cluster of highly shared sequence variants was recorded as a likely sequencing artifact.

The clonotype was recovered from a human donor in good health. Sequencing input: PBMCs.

CDR3 sequence (DNA): TGTGCCAGCAGCCCTGGACAGGGGTTGAACACTGAAGCTTTCTTT. Protein sequence: CASSPGQGLNTEAFF. The chain carries TRBV4-1 and TRBJ1-1; 9 bases map to TRBD1. The CDR3 totals 15 residues. Germline CDR1 and CDR2: MGHRA and YSYEKL.